The 13 T cell receptor beta chains in this list originate from one sample, sequenced in a study of T-cell reconstitution after alpha-beta-depleted transplantation in children. Preparation of the TCRbeta library used unique molecular identifiers. TCRdb redid the calling of the PCR reads with MiXCR, one entry per CDR3 protein. The profile covers about 200,000 distinct CDR3 sequences, with approximately 6% appearing a single time and approximately 4.1% taken by the ten largest. The sample consisted of PBMCs, taken before TCRalphabeta/CD19-depleted stem cell transplant. These receptors were obtained from a girl in the first two years of life with combined immunodeficiency, due to receive a stem cell transplant.

This clonotype was counted ten times or more. The limits of the CDR3 on the DNA are not certain, so only TCRdb's listed CDR3 is given. This rearrangement joins TRBV29-1 to TRBJ1-1; TRBD1 reflects the table's D call only, with no check against the DNA. The CDR3 has 11 amino acids, counting both end residues. Germline values: CDR1 SQVTM, CDR2 ANQGSEA. The chain's CDR3 is CSVVAGGTPFF.

This clonotype has more than one count but fewer than ten. The chain has TRBV2 and TRBJ1-1, with a possible D match to TRBD1 (5 bases). V was trimmed by 6 bases and J by 11 bases, leaving 10 bases between them. Germline V gene data show CDR1 as SNHLY and CDR2 as FYNNEI. This CDR3 spans 10 amino acids. The CDR3 nucleotides are TGTGCCAGCAGGGGACTAGAGGCTTTCTTT. Translation gives CASRGLEAFF.

This clonotype was seen ten or more times. The chain carries TRBV7-2 and TRBJ2-5; D is tentatively TRBD1 or TRBD2 (6 bases each). The ends were cut back, 1 base at V and 6 bases at J, with 12 bases in the middle. This CDR3 spans 14 amino acids. Per germline, CDR1 SGHTA and CDR2 FQGNSA. This chain's CDR3 is CASSLEGGMKTQYF. DNA for the CDR3: TGTGCCAGCAGCTTAGAAGGGGGGATGAAGACCCAGTACTTC.

In this sample, this clonotype turned up many times. V and J are TRBV28 and TRBJ2-1, with a possible D match to TRBD1 (6 bases). The germline V gene has CDR1 MDHEN and CDR2 SYDVKM. With 2 bases removed from V and 2 bases from J, the gap between germline ends came to 7 bases. This CDR3 comprises 14 residues. The CDR3 DNA follows: TGTGCCAGCAGTTTAAACAGGGCCTACAATGAGCAGTTCTTC. This gives the protein CASSLNRAYNEQFF.

This clonotype was observed at least ten times. The V gene is TRBV4-1, the J gene TRBJ1-1; D uncertain. Germline-derived CDR1 and CDR2 are MGHRA and YSYEKL. The CDR3 sequence is 12 residues long. Trimming pared 3 bases from V and 7 bases from J, leaving 9 bases between. The CDR3 sequence: CASSQAGNEAFF. The DNA of the CDR3 is TGCGCCAGCAGCCAGGCAGGTAATGAAGCTTTCTTT.

This clonotype was seen ten or more times. The chain is built from TRBV12-3 or TRBV12-4 and TRBJ2-7, with D tentatively TRBD1 (5 bases). This CDR3 spans 12 amino acids. V lost 5 bases and J 3 bases, leaving 8 bases between the germline ends. The CDR3: CASSVTGYEQYF. The CDR3 DNA follows: TGTGCCAGCAGTGTTACAGGCTACGAGCAGTACTTC.

This clonotype showed up many times. This chain uses TRBV21-1 with TRBJ2-1; no check of the table's D call, TRBD1, against the DNA was made. TRBV21-1 is recorded as a pseudogene. The CDR3 is made up of 16 amino acids. CDR3 sequence: CASSTSGDSVNNEQFF. CDR3 in DNA: TGTGCCAGCAGCACCTCAGGGGATAGTGTCAACAATGAGCAGTTCTTC.

In its sample, this clonotype was seen many times. The genes are TRBV6-2 or TRBV6-3 and TRBJ2-7; the D is unclear. Germline V lookup: CDR1 MNHEY, CDR2 SVGEGT. With 2 bases removed from V and 7 bases from J, the gap between germline ends came to 9 bases. The CDR3 length is 12 residues. The CDR3: CASSYGVFEQYF. DNA of the CDR3: TGTGCCAGCAGTTACGGTGTTTTTGAGCAGTACTTC.

There are many counts of this clonotype. The J gene is TRBJ2-1, the V gene TRBV11-3; D is undetermined. Looked up from germline, CDR1 is SGHNT and CDR2 is YENEEA. V was trimmed by 2 bases and J by 10 bases, leaving 9 bases between them. The CDR3 spans 12 residues. CDR3 DNA: TGTGCCAGCAGCTTAAACTCCGCCGAGCAGTTCTTC. Translated, it gives CASSLNSAEQFF.

This clonotype was detected many times. The gene calls are TRBV20-1 and TRBJ2-3; TRBD2 is a possible D gene (6 bases). The germline V and J ends were trimmed by 5 bases and 0 bases, with 6 bases remaining between them. The CDR3 contains 12 residues. In germline, CDR1 is DFQATT, CDR2 SNEGSKA (reference sequence). CDR3 amino acids: CSAGTSTDTQYF. The CDR3 coding sequence is TGCAGTGCTGGGACTAGCACAGATACGCAGTATTTT.

Ten or more counts support this clonotype. The V call is TRBV5-1, the J call TRBJ1-1, with D possibly TRBD1 on 5 matching bases. Per germline, CDR1 SGHRS and CDR2 YFSETQ. The V end was cut by 0 bases, the J end by 12 bases, with 18 bases between. The CDR3 runs to 14 residues. The CDR3 loop is CASSLGDYGGGTFF. CDR3 coding DNA: TGCGCCAGCAGCTTGGGGGATTACGGTGGGGGTACTTTCTTT.

This clonotype has a count of ten or more. The rearrangement links TRBV19 to TRBJ2-1; D is undetermined. Trimming took off 5 bases at V and 4 bases at J, with 9 bases between the two ends. The V gene's germline CDR1 is LNHDA and CDR2 SQIVND (reference sequence). The length of the CDR3 is 13 residues. The CDR3 loop reads CASSFDIYNEQFF. The CDR3 DNA sequence: TGTGCCAGTAGTTTCGACATTTACAATGAGCAGTTCTTC.

This clonotype has ten or more counts. The rearrangement uses TRBV29-1 and TRBJ2-7; tentative D call: TRBD2 (5 bases). Deletions cut 3 bases from V and 1 base from J, with 10 bases between. The CDR3 loop spans 13 amino acids. CDR1 SQVTM and CDR2 ANQGSEA come from the germline V gene. CDR3 amino acids: CSVDGGSSYEQYF. CDR3 bases: TGCAGCGTTGATGGAGGTTCTTCCTACGAGCAGTACTTC.